This record looks at one T cell receptor (beta chain) sequence and its context. The antigen remains undetermined. The sample comes from a study of blood T cells in healthy people across ages. Per sample, a minimum of 6 million PBMCs were isolated. The CDR3 loop spans 15 amino acids. Per germline, CDR1 LGHNA and CDR2 YNFKEQ. Deletions cut 5 bases from V and 9 bases from J, with 20 bases between. Study findings and constraints: Strong correlation linked observed beta diversity and percent naive T cells.

The second PCR ran roughly 6 to 11 cycles with a sample-barcoded 5' primer and J-beta primers. TCRdb analysed the 5' RACE reads with MiXCR anew, one entry per CDR3 protein. The sample gives 550,000 to 800,000 distinct CDR3 sequences, roughly 30% of which show up once; 15% is in the top ten. Sequences were obtained from blood. The V call is TRBV4-2, the J call TRBJ2-1, with a possible D match to TRBD2 (6 bases). The sequence came from a woman older than 75 in good health. CDR3: CASSSLEGDFGEQFF. DNA for the CDR3: TGTGCCAGCAGCTCCCTAGAAGGGGACTTCGGTGAGCAGTTCTTC.